This T cell receptor (beta chain) was documented in a study of cytomegalovirus exposure and HLA in healthy donors. 13 Jbeta primers and 60 Vbeta primers were used for the PCR. Assay: immunoSEQ multiplex PCR; the TCRdb copy retains only in-frame clones and omits some. The table has about 140,000 clones, about 77% seen once; the top ten hold roughly 1.6%. Details on this clone: Antigen unknown.

Study-wide points: Highest at DRB1 and lowest at HLA-C, TCR association rates differed among HLA loci in a later analysis.

The CDR3 totals 14 residues. Germline assignment: CDR1 MNHEY and CDR2 SMNVEV (reference sequence). With V trimmed by 7 bases and J by 8 bases, 9 bases remained unmatched. Sequences were obtained from PBMCs. The rearrangement joins TRBV27 to TRBJ2-4; 9 positions match TRBD2. This TCR was recovered from a female donor in good health and CMV-seronegative. The CDR3 coding sequence is TGTGCCAGCACCCCGCGGGGGGGATTTGACATTCAGTACTTC. Translating it yields CASTPRGGFDIQYF.